Detailed here is one T cell receptor beta chain. Its antigen remains unknown. Coverage ceases 3 residues before the CDR3 finishes, and the germline J gene fills in the end. This CDR3 spans 14 amino acids. With 1 base removed from V and 3 bases from J, the gap between germline ends came to 10 bases. Germline CDR1 reads SGHTA; CDR2 reads FQGNSA. The data were obtained in a study of T cells in women clearing cervical HPV infection. Study-level background: HLA type stays a possible confounder, typing being limited. Study conclusions and caveats: Repertoire richness, not evenness, was significantly elevated in CIN3+ cases versus controls.

Genomic DNA, averaging around 1,200 ng per sample, yielded TCR beta CDR3 via immunoSEQ. The assay was immunoSEQ multiplex PCR, and TCRdb's table has in-frame clones only and misses some. The table for this sample gives fewer than 40,000 clones. The rearrangement joins TRBV7-2 to TRBJ2-7; no clear D. The sequenced sample consisted of blood buffy coat. This sequence originates from a woman aged 18-69 years with a cervical HPV16 infection that either progressed to CIN3+ or cleared (not recorded which). CDR3 sequence reads: CASSLGGNDYEQYF. The covered CDR3 bases are TGTGCCAGCAGCTTAGGCGGTAACGACTACGAG.